The 29 T cell receptor beta chains in this list originate from one sample, sequenced in a study of identical twins. Each CDR3 protein is one row after TCRdb ran MiXCR on the 5' RACE reads. The table shows about 890,000 distinct CDR3 sequences, with approximately 13% occurring only once. These same data were also listed under a study on yellow fever vaccine responses in identical twins.

The sample taken for sequencing was PBMCs. All receptors derive from a woman between 18 and 29 years old in good health.

This clonotype was observed a few times. The chain is built from TRBV12-3 or TRBV12-4 and TRBJ2-1; 13 bases map to TRBD2. Unmatched junction bases numbered 5, after V lost 3 bases and J lost 6 bases. The CDR3 covers 16 residues. CDR3 residues: CASSLAGLAGANEQFF. The CDR3 region has the DNA TGTGCCAGCAGTTTGGCTGGACTAGCGGGAGCCAATGAGCAGTTCTTC.

J is TRBJ2-2 and V is TRBV20-1; D may match TRBD1 or TRBD2 (6 bases each). The V end lost 3 bases, the J end lost 4 bases, and 18 bases lay between the germline ends. Germline loops: CDR1 DFQATT, CDR2 SNEGSKA (reference sequence). CDR3 length: 16 residues. The chain's CDR3 is CSASRWGAGGTGELFF. CDR3 DNA: TGCAGTGCTAGTCGCTGGGGGGCCGGGGGCACCGGGGAGCTGTTTTTT.

This clonotype was counted many times. The chain uses TRBV4-1 and TRBJ1-1, with 8 bases matching TRBD1. The CDR3 has 15 amino acids. The germline V gene has CDR1 MGHRA and CDR2 YSYEKL. V lost 2 bases to trimming and J lost 4 bases; unmatched junction nucleotides: 6. For the CDR3, the DNA is TGCGCCAGCAGCCAAAGACAGGGGTGGGGCACTGAAGCTTTCTTT. Its protein is CASSQRQGWGTEAFF.

CDR3 residues: CASSYSIGRWAFF. The CDR3 bases are TGTGCCAGCAGTTACTCGATAGGCAGGTGGGCTTTCTTT. V is TRBV6-5 and J is TRBJ1-1; unclear D gene. V lost 0 bases and J 11 bases, leaving 13 bases between the germline ends. CDR3 length: 13 residues. Germline V gene sequence: CDR1 MNHEY, CDR2 SVGAGI.

This clonotype was picked up many times. This chain links TRBV10-2 with TRBJ2-2; weak D call: TRBD1 (5 bases). V was shortened by 3 bases and J by 4 bases, with 9 bases between the two germline ends. Germline loops: CDR1 WSHSY, CDR2 SAAADI. CDR3 length: 14 residues. CDR3 in amino acids: CASSDREFTGELFF. In DNA form, the CDR3 reads TGCGCCAGCAGTGACAGGGAATTCACCGGGGAGCTGTTTTTT.

The CDR3 region has the DNA TGTGCCAGCAGACCCGGGGCAACGGTTGGGGAGCAGTACTTC. It encodes CASRPGATVGEQYF. The V gene is TRBV5-6, the J gene TRBJ2-7; tentatively, D is TRBD1 or TRBD2 (5 bases each). This CDR3 comprises 14 residues. Germline loops: CDR1 SGHDT, CDR2 YYEEEE. V lost 5 bases and J 7 bases, leaving 19 bases between the germline ends.

A few counts support this clonotype. The genes are TRBV12-3 or TRBV12-4 and TRBJ2-1; tentative D call: TRBD2 (6 bases). CDR3 length equals 15 residues. The V and J ends lost 5 bases and 0 bases respectively, with 11 bases between them. This CDR3 is CASSRLGSSYNEQFF. In DNA form, the CDR3 reads TGTGCCAGCAGTAGACTAGGGAGCTCCTACAATGAGCAGTTCTTC.

The chain uses TRBV4-2 and TRBJ1-1, with D hard to call. This CDR3 region has 13 residues. Germline lookup yields CDR1 LGHNA and CDR2 YNFKEQ. The germline V and J ends were trimmed by 2 bases and 3 bases, with 7 bases remaining between them. For the CDR3, the DNA is TGTGCCAGCAGCCAATTGGAGGACACTGAAGCTTTCTTT. It encodes CASSQLEDTEAFF.

The chain couples TRBV5-5 to TRBJ2-4, with TRBD1 matching 7 bases. The CDR3 runs to 18 residues. V shed 2 bases and J 5 bases; nucleotides not matched to a gene: 16. The germline V gene encodes CDR1 SGHKS and CDR2 YYEKEE (reference sequence). The CDR3, as DNA: TGTGCCAGCAGCTTCGGCGTAGAGGGGGCTTTCTTGGAAAACATTCAGTACTTC. It yields the protein CASSFGVEGAFLENIQYF. Full variable domain (rest looked up from reference TRBV5-5 and TRBJ2-4): DAGVTQSPTHLIKTRGQQVTLRCSPISGHKSVSWYQQVLGQGPQFIFQYYEKEERGRGNFPDRFSARQFPNYSSELNVNALLLGDSALYLCASSFGVEGAFLENIQYFGAGTRLSVL.

This clonotype has only a few counts. The rearrangement uses TRBV6-4 and TRBJ2-1, with D tentatively TRBD1 or TRBD2 (5 bases each). V shed 4 bases and J shed 8 bases, with 6 bases lying between them. The V gene's germline CDR1 is MRHNA and CDR2 SNTAGT. This CDR3 spans 11 amino acids. The CDR3 loop reads CASSGGHEQFF. In DNA form, the CDR3 reads TGTGCCAGCAGTGGGGGACATGAGCAGTTCTTC.

This chain links TRBV20-1 with TRBJ1-2; D might be TRBD1 (5 bases). Trimming removed 6 bases from V and 4 bases from J, with 15 bases in between. The V gene's germline CDR1 is DFQATT and CDR2 SNEGSKA (reference sequence). The CDR3 covers 13 residues. The DNA for the CDR3 is TGCAGTGCCATCCGGGACTCATCCTATGGCTACACCTTC. This gives the protein CSAIRDSSYGYTF.

This clonotype showed up many times. V is TRBV12-3 or TRBV12-4 and J is TRBJ2-2; D is undetermined. The CDR3 totals 13 residues. Trimming removed 0 bases from V and 9 bases from J, with 8 bases in between. The CDR3 loop is CASSLAVSRELFF. CDR3 coding DNA: TGTGCCAGCAGTTTAGCGGTTAGCCGGGAGCTGTTTTTT.

The chain recombines TRBV5-1 with TRBJ2-7; 8 bases map to TRBD1. Per the germline V gene, CDR1 is SGHRS and CDR2 is YFSETQ. The CDR3 sequence is 15 residues long. The ends lost 4 bases at V and 7 bases at J; junction bases unmatched: 13. The CDR3 loop is CASSIGQGPSREQYF. CDR3 in DNA: TGCGCCAGCAGCATAGGACAGGGACCATCGAGAGAGCAGTACTTC.

The chain joins TRBV20-1 to TRBJ2-1; 13 bases are a match to TRBD2. CDR3 size: 15 residues. Germline CDR1 reads DFQATT; CDR2 reads SNEGSKA (reference sequence). V trimming: 3 bases; J trimming: 8 bases; junction bases outside the gene matches: 7. The CDR3 is CSASPTSGGTHEQFF. In DNA, the CDR3 is TGCAGTGCTAGCCCGACTAGCGGGGGGACCCATGAGCAGTTCTTC.

The chain recombines TRBV6-5 with TRBJ2-7; the D gene could be TRBD1 or TRBD2 (5 bases each). The germline V gene encodes CDR1 MNHEY and CDR2 SVGAGI. This CDR3 comprises 14 residues. Deletions cut 2 bases from V and 6 bases from J, with 14 bases between. CDR3 DNA sequence: TGTGCCAGCAGTTACAGACAGTGGACTTCCGAGCAGTACTTC. It is translated as CASSYRQWTSEQYF.

The chain is built from TRBV4-1 and TRBJ2-1; D is uncertain. The germline gives CDR1 MGHRA, CDR2 YSYEKL. The CDR3 has 13 amino acids. Between the trimmed V and J ends, which lost 1 base and 4 bases, there was a span of 5 bases. The CDR3: CASSQAPYNEQFF. CDR3 nucleotides: TGCGCCAGCAGCCAAGCGCCGTACAATGAGCAGTTCTTC.

This clonotype was seen a few times. The chain uses TRBV5-5 and TRBJ2-5, with a possible D match to TRBD2 (5 bases). CDR1 is SGHKS and CDR2 is YYEKEE in the germline V gene (reference sequence). CDR3 length: 15 residues. V dropped 4 bases and J dropped 5 bases, with 18 bases sitting between them. DNA of the CDR3: TGTGCCAGCAGCACATCCCCAGGCACGGGGGAGACCCAGTACTTC. This translates into CASSTSPGTGETQYF.

This clonotype was counted many times. The chain uses TRBV6-5 and TRBJ2-5; 7 bases are a match to TRBD2. The CDR3 consists of 15 residues. V was clipped by 3 bases and J by 3 bases; unmatched bases: 7. Germline-derived CDR1 and CDR2 are MNHEY and SVGAGI. CDR3 residues: CASSYSAGEKETQYF. The CDR3, as DNA: TGTGCCAGCAGTTATTCTGCGGGGGAAAAAGAGACCCAGTACTTC.

V and J are TRBV24-1 and TRBJ2-4, with 9 bases identical to TRBD1. CDR1 is KGHDR and CDR2 is SFDVKD in the germline V gene. CDR3 length: 16 amino acids. V was pared by 5 bases and J by 0 bases, with 4 bases of the junction left unmatched. This CDR3 reads CATSAGTGIAKNIQYF. Here the CDR3 DNA reads TGTGCCACCAGTGCTGGGACAGGGATAGCCAAAAACATTCAGTACTTC.

This clonotype was counted a few times. V and J are TRBV20-1 and TRBJ1-2; perhaps TRBD1 as D (5 bases). Trimming took off 5 bases at V and 5 bases at J, with 15 bases between the two ends. CDR3 length: 13 residues. CDR1 is DFQATT, CDR2 SNEGSKA, per germline (reference sequence). The CDR3 DNA follows: TGCAGTGCTGCCAGGGAGGTAGGGTATGGCTACACCTTC. The encoded protein is CSAAREVGYGYTF.

This clonotype was detected a few times. The CDR3 nucleotides read TGTGCCAGCAGCTCTAGCGCGACCTCCTACAATGAGCAGTTCTTC. This encodes CASSSSATSYNEQFF. V gene TRBV7-8 combines with J gene TRBJ2-1; D is perhaps TRBD2 (6 bases). The CDR3 is made up of 15 amino acids. Trimming stripped 4 bases from V and 0 bases from J, with 10 bases between. The germline CDR1 and CDR2 sequences are SGHVS and FQNEAQ.

In its sample, this clonotype was seen many times. The rearrangement links TRBV9 to TRBJ2-7, with TRBD1 identical over 8 bases. Per the germline V gene, CDR1 is SGDLS and CDR2 is YYNGEE. V dropped 2 bases and J dropped 3; count of bases not matched to a gene: 10. The CDR3 length is 16 residues. The CDR3 nucleotides are TGTGCCAGCAGCGTCCAAGACAGGGGTTCTTTCTACGAGCAGTACGTC. Its translation: CASSVQDRGSFYEQYV.

This clonotype was picked up a small number of times. V and J are TRBV5-1 and TRBJ2-7, with D possibly TRBD2 on 5 matching bases. Between the trimmed V and J ends, which lost 9 bases and 4 bases, there was a span of 29 bases. Germline V lookup: CDR1 SGHRS, CDR2 YFSETQ. The CDR3 runs 17 residues. Written as DNA, the CDR3 is TGCGCCACCAACATTCTCTATCGGGGTTGGAGCCCTTACGAGCAGTACTTC. It is translated as CATNILYRGWSPYEQYF.

The V call is TRBV20-1, the J call TRBJ1-2; unclear D gene. V lost 0 bases and J 2 bases, leaving 13 bases between the germline ends. The germline CDR1 and CDR2 sequences are DFQATT and SNEGSKA (reference sequence). The CDR3 totals 15 residues. The CDR3 loop reads CSARDDSGINYGYTF. DNA of the CDR3: TGCAGTGCTAGAGATGACTCCGGTATCAACTATGGCTACACCTTC.

This clonotype has just a few counts. The rearrangement links TRBV6-5 to TRBJ2-2; D is ambiguous. The CDR3 sequence is 15 residues long. Trimming shortened V by 0 bases and J by 4 bases, and 9 bases separated the two germline ends. Germline CDR1 and CDR2: MNHEY and SVGAGI. CDR3 bases: TGTGCCAGCAGTTACTCGATCCTGGGCACCGGGGAGCTGTTTTTT. Translating gives CASSYSILGTGELFF.

In this sample, this clonotype turned up many times. The J gene is TRBJ2-3, the V gene TRBV6-1, with TRBD2 matching over 8 bases. Germline assignment: CDR1 MNHNS and CDR2 SASEGT. The CDR3 has 15 amino acids. V gave up 3 bases and J gave up 4 bases; unmatched junction bases: 6. In DNA form, the CDR3 reads TGTGCCAGCAGTGACGGTACGGGAGGGGCAGATACGCAGTATTTT. This encodes CASSDGTGGADTQYF.

The chain uses TRBV12-3 or TRBV12-4 and TRBJ2-2; D unresolved. This CDR3 spans 15 amino acids. V lost 3 bases, J lost 3 bases, and 11 bases lay in between. CDR3 sequence (DNA): TGTGCCAGCAGTTTCCGGCAGGTGGACACCGGGGAGCTGTTTTTT. Translation: CASSFRQVDTGELFF.

CDR3 amino acids: CASSGQELQVSGANVLTF. The CDR3 nucleotides are TGTGCCAGCAGCGGGCAGGAATTACAAGTCTCTGGGGCCAACGTCCTGACTTTC. The chain employs TRBV7-8 and TRBJ2-6, with D unclear. The V gene lost 5 bases and the J gene lost 0 bases, with 17 bases spanning the gap. Germline CDR1 is SGHVS and CDR2 is FQNEAQ. This CDR3 comprises 18 residues.

Concerning this clonotype: The junction shows a germline mismatch at one end, possibly a read error. This chain connects TRBV5-1 to TRBJ2-1; 10 bases match TRBD2. The germline V gene has CDR1 SGHRS and CDR2 YFSETQ. CDR3 length equals 14 residues. CDR3 nucleotide sequence: TGCGCCAGCAGCTACGGACTAGCGGACAATGAGCAGCTCTTC. Translation: CASSYGLADNEQLF.